The clone carrying this T cell receptor (beta chain) occurred once. This specimen includes other DNA sequences encoding the same CDR3. This specimen comes from a study of blood T cell repertoires in COVID-19. Between the trimmed V and J ends, which lost 0 bases and 7 bases, there was a span of 7 bases. This CDR3 spans 13 amino acids. CDR1 SGHAT and CDR2 FQNNGV come from the germline V gene. Sequenced by immunoSEQ multiplex PCR; TCRdb stores in-frame clones only, minus some. The repertoire holds roughly 260,000 clones, with roughly 87% as singletons. The study recruited people aged about 18 to 90 years across approximately 24 US areas.

This chain uses TRBV11-2 with TRBJ1-5; D is unclear. Sample: PBMCs or T cells enriched from blood (not recorded which). The clonotype was recovered from a woman in her 30s with acute COVID-19. The CDR3 sequence: CASSLDREQPQHF. CDR3 sequence (DNA): TGTGCCAGCAGCTTAGATAGGGAGCAGCCCCAGCATTTT. Supplemented by reference TRBV11-2 and TRBJ1-5, the full variable domain reads EAGVAQSPRYKIIEKRQSVAFWCNPISGHATLYWYQQILGQGPKLLIQFQNNGVVDDSQLPKDRFSAERLKGVDSTLKIQPAKLEDSAVYLCASSLDREQPQHFGDGTRLSIL.